This T cell receptor (beta chain) came from a study of OX40 agonist ivuxolimab in advanced cancers. Findings and limits, study-wide: By week 6 at 0.1 to 3.0 mg/kg, blood CD4+ and CD8+ T cells had expanded clonally.

Some clones are missing from TCRdb's copy, which holds only in-frame ones; the method was immunoSEQ multiplex PCR. The sample shows roughly 90,000 clones, around nine tenths of them seen only once. As regards this clone: The antigen remains undetermined.

Trimming removed 5 bases from V and 5 bases from J; junction bases left unmatched: 9. The CDR3 is 15 residues long. The germline V gene encodes CDR1 MDHEN and CDR2 SYDVKM. The TCR sequence derives from an adult with an advanced solid tumor such as melanoma, head and neck, liver or kidney cancer. The material sequenced was CD4+ or CD8+ T cells sorted from blood, taken in a trial of the OX40 agonist ivuxolimab. The J gene is TRBJ1-2, the V gene TRBV28; the match to TRBD1 covers 9 bases. The CDR3 loop reads CASSDGDRVIYGYTF. In DNA form, the CDR3 reads TGTGCCAGCAGTGACGGGGACAGGGTAATTTATGGCTACACCTTC.